Below are 27 T cell receptor beta chains sequenced from a single sample in a study of CD8 T cells in Susac syndrome. Reverse transcription of about 0.5 to 1 ug RNA used random hexamers. A single record per CDR3 protein comes from TCRdb applying MiXCR to the immunoSEQ multiplex PCR reads. The repertoire holds 200,000 or so distinct CDR3 sequences, with roughly 95% as singletons. Material: CD4+ T cells from PBMCs. The receptors were gathered from a human donor with multiple sclerosis.

The CDR3 is CATSGTAEGTDTQYF. Written as DNA, the CDR3 is TGTGCCACCAGCGGGACGGCCGAGGGGACAGATACGCAGTATTTT. The chain joins TRBV24-1 to TRBJ2-3; possibly TRBD1 or TRBD2 for D (5 bases each). V lost 7 bases and J lost 3, with 16 bases in between. CDR1 is KGHDR and CDR2 is SFDVKD in the germline V gene. This CDR3 spans 15 amino acids.

The V call is TRBV20-1, the J call TRBJ2-1; D is ambiguous. The CDR3 runs to 14 residues. Between the trimmed V and J ends, which lost 1 base and 1 base, there was a span of 8 bases. Germline CDR1 and CDR2: DFQATT and SNEGSKA (reference sequence). CDR3 DNA: TGCAGTGCTAGAGTTCCTACGTCCTACAATGAGCAGTTCTTC. Its translation is CSARVPTSYNEQFF.

Notes on this clonotype: A read error may produce the germline difference seen at one junction end. The chain links TRBV28 to TRBJ2-7; 7 bases are shared with TRBD2. The CDR3 totals 12 residues. CDR1 and CDR2 (germline): MDHEN, SYDVKM. The CDR3 is CASSEAAGAPGF. Here the CDR3 DNA reads TGTGCCAGCAGTGAAGCGGCGGGAGCTCCAGGCTTC.

This rearrangement joins TRBV6-6 to TRBJ1-6; no clear D gene. Germline V CDR1 and CDR2: MNHNY, SVGAGI (reference sequence). This CDR3 spans 13 amino acids. Trimming cost V 8 bases and J 7 bases, with 12 bases left between them. For the CDR3, the DNA is TGTGCCAGCTTAGGGCCCTTCAATTCACCCCTCCACTTT. This gives the protein CASLGPFNSPLHF.

This chain connects TRBV10-3 to TRBJ1-2, with TRBD1 as a possible D gene (5 bases). The length of the CDR3 is 13 residues. The germline V and J ends were trimmed by 3 bases and 8 bases, with 13 bases remaining between them. Germline CDR1 is ENHRY and CDR2 is SYGVKD. CDR3 nucleotides: TGTGCCATCAGTGACCGGGGCCGAGAAGGCTACACCTTC. Amino acids: CAISDRGREGYTF.

The chain carries TRBV7-9 and TRBJ2-3; D may match TRBD1 or TRBD2 (6 bases each). Germline V lookup: CDR1 SEHNR, CDR2 FQNEAQ (reference sequence). This CDR3 has 17 residues. CDR3 DNA sequence: TGTATCGGACGGGGGCCCTTCTCTCTCCTTAGCACAGATACGCAGTATTTT. Protein sequence: CIGRGPFSLLSTDTQYF.

The DNA for the CDR3 is TGTGCCTGTCCAACAGGGGGAGGAGGAGAGACCCAGTACTTC. Its translation: CACPTGGGGETQYF. The genes are TRBV30 and TRBJ2-5, with 8 bases matching TRBD1. This CDR3 spans 14 amino acids. Germline V gives CDR1 GTSNPN, CDR2 SVGIG (reference sequence). V lost 6 bases and J lost 4; bases outside the gene matches: 10.

The chain links TRBV24-1 to TRBJ2-1; possible D gene TRBD2, 5 bases. The CDR3 contains 16 residues. V gave up 5 bases and J gave up 0 bases, with 13 bases separating them. The V gene's germline CDR1 is KGHDR and CDR2 SFDVKD. The CDR3 DNA reads TGTGCCACCAGTGCCGAATTAGCGAACTCCTACAATGAGCAGTTCTTC. Residues: CATSAELANSYNEQFF.

The chain joins TRBV11-2 to TRBJ2-2, with 8 bases lining up with TRBD1. After removal of 8 bases from V and 3 bases from J, the junction contained 8 bases not matched to a gene. The CDR3 contains 15 residues. Germline V lookup: CDR1 SGHAT, CDR2 FQNNGV. The CDR3 here is CASGGRRGHTGELFF. The CDR3 DNA reads TGTGCCAGCGGGGGGCGCAGGGGGCACACCGGGGAGCTGTTTTTT.

This chain joins TRBV20-1 and TRBJ2-7; 9 bases align to TRBD2. V lost 0 bases, J lost 3 bases, and 3 bases stayed unmatched. This CDR3 contains 14 residues. Looked up from germline, CDR1 is DFQATT and CDR2 is SNEGSKA (reference sequence). CDR3 bases: TGCAGTGCTAGAGAGGGTAGCGGGAGCTACGAGCAGTACTTC. Its translation is CSAREGSGSYEQYF.

The chain carries TRBV3-1 and TRBJ1-4; a weak D match, TRBD1 (5 bases). V shed 5 bases and J shed 0 bases, with 10 bases lying between them. This CDR3 region has 15 residues. Per the germline V gene, CDR1 is LGHDT and CDR2 is YNNKEL (reference sequence). The CDR3 sequence: CASSTTATTNEKLFF. CDR3 DNA: TGTGCCAGCAGCACGACAGCTACAACTAATGAAAAACTGTTTTTT.

The rearrangement uses TRBV30 and TRBJ2-3; D gene uncertain. V dropped 1 base and J dropped 7 bases, with 12 bases sitting between them. The CDR3 is made up of 13 amino acids. Germline-derived CDR1 and CDR2 are GTSNPN and SVGIG (reference sequence). The CDR3 DNA is TGTGCCTGGAGTGCGTCGATTTCAAATACGCAGTATTTT. It is translated as CAWSASISNTQYF.

The chain employs TRBV7-9 and TRBJ1-2, with D perhaps matching TRBD1 (5 bases). Looked up from germline, CDR1 is SEHNR and CDR2 is FQNEAQ (reference sequence). V was cut by 7 bases and J by 7 bases, with 16 bases left in between. The CDR3 has 13 amino acids. The CDR3 DNA is TGTGCCAGCACCATGGCAGGGAAGACTGGCTACACCTTC. Protein product: CASTMAGKTGYTF.

This rearrangement joins TRBV5-1 to TRBJ2-2, with 10 bases aligning to TRBD1. The CDR3 is made up of 12 amino acids. Trimming at V came to 7 bases and at J to 6 bases, leaving 0 bases not matched to a gene. The germline gives CDR1 SGHRS, CDR2 YFSETQ. This CDR3 is CASGQGAGELFF. The CDR3, as DNA: TGCGCCAGCGGACAGGGGGCCGGGGAGCTGTTTTTT.

V is TRBV7-8 and J is TRBJ2-7, with 9 bases lining up with TRBD1. The CDR3 is 14 amino acids. The J segment lost 2 bases and the V segment lost 6 bases, leaving 5 bases of the junction unmatched. CDR1 is SGHVS and CDR2 is FQNEAQ in the germline V gene. CDR3 sequence reads: CASRGTGRTYEQYF. CDR3 in DNA: TGTGCCAGCAGGGGGACAGGGCGAACCTACGAGCAGTACTTC. The full variable domain, rest sourced from reference TRBV7-8 and TRBJ2-7, is GAGVSQSPRYKVAKRGQDVALRCDPISGHVSLFWYQQALGQGPEFLTYFQNEAQLDKSGLPSDRFFAERPEGSVSTLKIQRTQQEDSAVYLCASRGTGRTYEQYFGPGTRLTVT.

The rearrangement uses TRBV29-1 and TRBJ2-3; 7 bases map to TRBD1. V trimming: 7 bases; J trimming: 0 bases; junction bases outside the gene matches: 4. The CDR3 length is 13 residues. From germline, CDR1 is SQVTM and CDR2 ANQGSEA. CDR3 DNA sequence: TGCAGCGGTACAGGGGTTAGCACAGATACGCAGTATTTT. Residues: CSGTGVSTDTQYF.

This chain connects TRBV30 to TRBJ1-2; D not certain. This CDR3 region has 10 residues. CDR1 and CDR2 (germline): GTSNPN, SVGIG (reference sequence). The V gene lost 6 bases and the J gene lost 8 bases, with 10 bases spanning the gap. CDR3 in DNA: TGTGCCTGCGGAGTTAGGGGCTACACCTTC. This gives the protein CACGVRGYTF.

The rearrangement joins TRBV20-1 to TRBJ2-1; D not certain. This CDR3 is built from 13 residues. Germline assignment: CDR1 DFQATT and CDR2 SNEGSKA (reference sequence). The V gene lost 4 bases and the J gene lost 6 bases, with 13 bases spanning the gap. CDR3: CSATPVGPNEQFF. The CDR3 DNA follows: TGCAGTGCTACCCCCGTTGGGCCCAATGAGCAGTTCTTC.

The chain uses TRBV4-1 and TRBJ2-3; 13 nucleotides match TRBD2. CDR1 and CDR2 (germline): MGHRA, YSYEKL. This CDR3 comprises 17 residues. Trimming removed 4 bases from V and 3 bases from J; junction bases left unmatched: 7. The CDR3 DNA is TGCGCCAGCAGCCTCGGACCGGGACTAGCGGGGACAGATACGCAGTATTTT. As protein: CASSLGPGLAGTDTQYF.

This sequence joins TRBV3-1 and TRBJ2-6; D is uncertain. The ends were cut back, 3 bases at V and 4 bases at J, with 13 bases in the middle. This CDR3 spans 16 amino acids. The germline V gene encodes CDR1 LGHDT and CDR2 YNNKEL (reference sequence). The chain's CDR3 is CASSHALSFGANVLTF. The CDR3 DNA sequence: TGTGCCAGCAGCCACGCATTAAGTTTCGGGGCCAACGTCCTGACTTTC.

A note on this clonotype: An end of the junction differs from the germline gene, which may be a read error. V and J are TRBV7-9 and TRBJ2-2, with D tentatively TRBD2 (6 bases). This CDR3 spans 9 amino acids. Germline loops: CDR1 SEHNR, CDR2 FQNEAQ (reference sequence). CDR3 bases: TGTGCCAGCGGAGGGTCGTTGATTTTT. It specifies CASGGSLIF.

The genes are TRBV5-4 and TRBJ2-7, with D tentatively TRBD1 (7 bases). V was clipped by 4 bases and J by 3 bases, with 17 bases between them. The CDR3 runs to 15 residues. CDR1 and CDR2 (germline): SGHNT, YYREEE (reference sequence). The CDR3 reads CASSMGAGGFYEQYF. The CDR3 coding sequence is TGTGCCAGCAGCATGGGGGCAGGGGGGTTCTACGAGCAGTACTTC.

The chain has TRBV3-1 and TRBJ2-1; no clear D. This CDR3 is 13 amino acids long. Trimming took off 0 bases at V and 6 bases at J, with 6 bases between the two ends. Looked up from germline, CDR1 is LGHDT and CDR2 is YNNKEL (reference sequence). CDR3 in DNA: TGTGCCAGCAGCCAAGATACCACCAATGAGCAGTTCTTC. It translates to CASSQDTTNEQFF.

The CDR3 sequence: CASSASGTSGGTYNEQFF. The DNA for the CDR3 is TGTGCCAGCAGCGCCTCCGGGACTAGCGGAGGAACCTACAATGAGCAGTTCTTC. This chain joins TRBV9 and TRBJ2-1; TRBD2 aligns across 11 bases. The CDR3 spans 18 residues. V was pared by 3 bases and J by 2 bases, with 10 bases of the junction left unmatched. Germline loops: CDR1 SGDLS, CDR2 YYNGEE.

The chain links TRBV20-1 to TRBJ1-2, with TRBD1 as a possible D gene (5 bases). The germline V gene encodes CDR1 DFQATT and CDR2 SNEGSKA (reference sequence). This CDR3 contains 13 residues. Trimming took off 5 bases at V and 0 bases at J, with 10 bases between the two ends. In nucleotides, the CDR3 is TGCAGTGCTGAAGACAGAACTAACTATGGCTACACCTTC. It codes for CSAEDRTNYGYTF.

The table lists this clonotype with a count of one. This chain links TRBV5-1 with TRBJ2-1, with a tentative D call TRBD2 (5 bases). V lost 6 bases, J lost 4 bases, and 14 bases lay in between. Germline V gene lookup returns CDR1 SGHRS and CDR2 YFSETQ. The CDR3 is 14 amino acids. The CDR3 DNA is TGCGCCAGCACCCAATTAGGCGGGTACAATGAGCAGTTCTTC. Amino acid sequence: CASTQLGGYNEQFF.

V gene TRBV19 combines with J gene TRBJ2-3; the match to TRBD2 covers 11 bases. Looked up from germline, CDR1 is LNHDA and CDR2 is SQIVND (reference sequence). The length of the CDR3 is 16 residues. Unmatched junction bases numbered 4, after V lost 4 bases and J lost 1 base. CDR3 sequence: CASSTSGGTGTDTQYF. The CDR3 coding sequence is TGTGCCAGTAGTACTAGCGGGGGGACGGGCACAGATACGCAGTATTTT.